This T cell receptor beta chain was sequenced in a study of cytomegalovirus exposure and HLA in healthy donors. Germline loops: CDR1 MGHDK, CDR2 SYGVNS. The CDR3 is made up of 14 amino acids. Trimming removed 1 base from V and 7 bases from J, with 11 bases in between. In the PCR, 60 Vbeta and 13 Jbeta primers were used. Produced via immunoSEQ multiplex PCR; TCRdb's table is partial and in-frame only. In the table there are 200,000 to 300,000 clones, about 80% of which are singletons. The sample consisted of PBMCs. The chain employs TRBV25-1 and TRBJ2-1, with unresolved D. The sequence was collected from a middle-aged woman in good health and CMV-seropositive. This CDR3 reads CASSEFPNGNEQFF. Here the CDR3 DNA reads TGTGCCAGCAGTGAATTCCCCAACGGGAATGAGCAGTTCTTC.